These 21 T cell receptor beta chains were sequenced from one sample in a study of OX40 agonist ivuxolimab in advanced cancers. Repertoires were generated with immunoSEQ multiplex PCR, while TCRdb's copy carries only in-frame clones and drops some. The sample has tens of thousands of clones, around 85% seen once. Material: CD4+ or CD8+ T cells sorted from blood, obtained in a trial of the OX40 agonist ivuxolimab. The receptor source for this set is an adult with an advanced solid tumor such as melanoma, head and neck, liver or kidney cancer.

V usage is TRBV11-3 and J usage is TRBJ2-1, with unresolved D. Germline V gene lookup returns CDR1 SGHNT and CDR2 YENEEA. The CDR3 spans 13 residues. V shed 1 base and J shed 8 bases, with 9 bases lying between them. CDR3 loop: CASSLALADEQFF. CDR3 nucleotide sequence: TGTGCCAGCAGCTTAGCTTTGGCCGATGAGCAGTTCTTC.

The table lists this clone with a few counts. CDR3: CAWEPKNYGYTF. In nucleotides, the CDR3 is TGTGCCTGGGAACCGAAGAACTATGGCTACACCTTC. V is TRBV30 and J is TRBJ1-2, with D unclear. There are 12 residues in the CDR3. Trimming cost V 5 bases and J 2 bases, with 9 bases left between them. The germline gives CDR1 GTSNPN, CDR2 SVGIG (reference sequence).

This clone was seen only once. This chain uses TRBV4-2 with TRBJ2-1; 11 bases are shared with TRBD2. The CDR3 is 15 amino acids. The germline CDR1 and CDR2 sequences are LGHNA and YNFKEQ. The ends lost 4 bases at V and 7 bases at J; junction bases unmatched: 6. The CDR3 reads CASSPPGLAENEQFF. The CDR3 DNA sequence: TGTGCCAGCAGCCCCCCGGGACTAGCGGAGAATGAGCAGTTCTTC.

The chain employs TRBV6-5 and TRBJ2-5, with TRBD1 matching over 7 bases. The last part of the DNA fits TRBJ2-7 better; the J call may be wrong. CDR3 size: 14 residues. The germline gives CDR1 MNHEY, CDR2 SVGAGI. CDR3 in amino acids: CASSYSSGGYEQYF. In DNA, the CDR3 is TGTGCCAGCAGTTACTCGTCAGGGGGCTACGAGCAGTACTTC.

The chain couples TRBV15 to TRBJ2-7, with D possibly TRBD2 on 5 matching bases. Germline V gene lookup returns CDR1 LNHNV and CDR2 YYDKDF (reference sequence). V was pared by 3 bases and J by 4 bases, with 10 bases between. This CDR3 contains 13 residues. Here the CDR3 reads CATSSSDLYEQYF. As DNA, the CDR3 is TGTGCCACCAGCAGTTCGGACTTATACGAGCAGTACTTC.

CDR3 in amino acids: CAIKNASAGNEQFF. The DNA of the CDR3 is TGTGCCATAAAAAACGCTAGCGCGGGAAATGAGCAGTTCTTC. The V gene is TRBV10-3, the J gene TRBJ2-1, with D possibly matching TRBD2 (6 bases). Trimming took off 9 bases at V and 7 bases at J, with 19 bases between the two ends. The CDR3 sequence is 14 residues long. Germline values: CDR1 ENHRY, CDR2 SYGVKD.

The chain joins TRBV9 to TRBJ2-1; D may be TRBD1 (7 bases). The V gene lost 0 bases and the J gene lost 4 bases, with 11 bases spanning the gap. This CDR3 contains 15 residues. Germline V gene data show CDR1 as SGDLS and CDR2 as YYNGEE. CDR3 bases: TGTGCCAGCAGCGTAGGCGGGACAGTTTACAATGAGCAGTTCTTC. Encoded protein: CASSVGGTVYNEQFF.

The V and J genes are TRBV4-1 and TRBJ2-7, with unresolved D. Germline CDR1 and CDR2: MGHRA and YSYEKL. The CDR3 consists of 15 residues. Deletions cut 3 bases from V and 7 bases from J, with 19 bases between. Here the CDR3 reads CASSQGDTSDLEQYF. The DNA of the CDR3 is TGCGCCAGCAGCCAGGGTGACACCTCGGATTTGGAGCAGTACTTC.

This CDR3 is CASSLAPSGNHEQYF. CDR3 nucleotide sequence: TGCGCCAGCAGCTTGGCCCCCAGCGGGAACCACGAGCAGTACTTC. V usage is TRBV5-1 and J usage is TRBJ2-7; 7 bases line up with TRBD2. From germline, CDR1 is SGHRS and CDR2 YFSETQ. V lost 0 bases, J lost 5 bases, and 8 bases stayed unmatched. The CDR3 runs to 15 residues.

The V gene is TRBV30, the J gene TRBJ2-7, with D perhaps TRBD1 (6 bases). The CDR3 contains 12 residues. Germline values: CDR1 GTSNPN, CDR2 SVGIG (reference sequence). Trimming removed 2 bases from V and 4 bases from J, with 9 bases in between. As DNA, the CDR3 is TGTGCCTGGAGTCATCAGGGGTACGAGCAGTACTTC. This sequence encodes CAWSHQGYEQYF.

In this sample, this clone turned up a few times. The CDR3 sequence: CASRDLSSYNEQFF. The CDR3, as DNA: TGTGCCAGTAGGGACCTAAGCTCCTACAATGAGCAGTTCTTC. The chain employs TRBV19 and TRBJ2-1, with unresolved D. The CDR3 totals 14 residues. Trimming stripped 6 bases from V and 0 bases from J, with 9 bases between. The germline V gene has CDR1 LNHDA and CDR2 SQIVND (reference sequence).

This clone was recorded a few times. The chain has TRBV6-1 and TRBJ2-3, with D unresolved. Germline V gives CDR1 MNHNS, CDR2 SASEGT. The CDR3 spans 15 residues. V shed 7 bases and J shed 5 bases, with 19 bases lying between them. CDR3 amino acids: CASTRLGGPRDTQYF. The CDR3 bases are TGTGCCAGCACTCGGCTCGGCGGCCCTCGAGATACGCAGTATTTT.

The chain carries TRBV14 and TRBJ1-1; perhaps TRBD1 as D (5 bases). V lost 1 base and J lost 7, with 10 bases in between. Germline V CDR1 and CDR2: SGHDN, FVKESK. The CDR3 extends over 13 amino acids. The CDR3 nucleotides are TGTGCCAGCAGCCAAGGGGACGGATTTGAAGCTTTCTTT. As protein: CASSQGDGFEAFF. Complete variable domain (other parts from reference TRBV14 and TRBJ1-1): EAGVTQFPSHSVIEKGQTVTLRCDPISGHDNLYWYRRVMGKEIKFLLHFVKESKQDESGMPNNRFLAERTGGTYSTLKVQPAELEDSGVYFCASSQGDGFEAFFGQGTRLTVV.

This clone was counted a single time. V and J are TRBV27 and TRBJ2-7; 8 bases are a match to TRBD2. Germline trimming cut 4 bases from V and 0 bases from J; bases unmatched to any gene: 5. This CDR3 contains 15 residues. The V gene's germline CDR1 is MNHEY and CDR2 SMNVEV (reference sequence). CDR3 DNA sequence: TGTGCCAGCAGTTACGCAAGCGGGAGCTCCTACGAGCAGTACTTC. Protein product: CASSYASGSSYEQYF.

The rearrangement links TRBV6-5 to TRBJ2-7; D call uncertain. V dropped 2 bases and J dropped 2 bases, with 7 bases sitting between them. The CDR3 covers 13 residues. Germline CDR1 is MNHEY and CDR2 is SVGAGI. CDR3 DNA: TGTGCCAGCAGTTACCCAGGAACCTACGAGCAGTACTTC. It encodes CASSYPGTYEQYF.

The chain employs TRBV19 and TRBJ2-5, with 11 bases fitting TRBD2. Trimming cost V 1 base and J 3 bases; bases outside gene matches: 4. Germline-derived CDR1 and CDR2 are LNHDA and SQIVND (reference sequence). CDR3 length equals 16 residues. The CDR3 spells CASSIGPGLAEETQYF. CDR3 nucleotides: TGTGCCAGTAGTATAGGTCCGGGACTAGCGGAAGAGACCCAGTACTTC.

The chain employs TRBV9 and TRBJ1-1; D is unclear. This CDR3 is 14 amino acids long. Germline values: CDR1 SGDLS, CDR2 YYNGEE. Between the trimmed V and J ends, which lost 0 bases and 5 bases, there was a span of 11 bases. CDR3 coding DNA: TGTGCCAGCAGCGTAGGTATGGGTCGGACTGAAGCTTTCTTT. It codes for CASSVGMGRTEAFF.

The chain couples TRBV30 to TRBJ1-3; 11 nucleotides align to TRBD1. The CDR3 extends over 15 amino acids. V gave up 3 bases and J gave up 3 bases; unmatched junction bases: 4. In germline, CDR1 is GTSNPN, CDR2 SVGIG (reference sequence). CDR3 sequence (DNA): TGTGCCTGGAGCGGGACAGGGGGGTATGGAAACACCATATATTTT. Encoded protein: CAWSGTGGYGNTIYF.

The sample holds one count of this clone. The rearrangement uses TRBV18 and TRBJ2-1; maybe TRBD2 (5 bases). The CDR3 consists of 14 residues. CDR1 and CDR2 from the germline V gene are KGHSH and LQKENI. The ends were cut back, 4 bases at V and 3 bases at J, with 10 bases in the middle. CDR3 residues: CASSRGVRYNEQFF. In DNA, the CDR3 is TGTGCCAGCTCACGGGGAGTTCGCTACAATGAGCAGTTCTTC.

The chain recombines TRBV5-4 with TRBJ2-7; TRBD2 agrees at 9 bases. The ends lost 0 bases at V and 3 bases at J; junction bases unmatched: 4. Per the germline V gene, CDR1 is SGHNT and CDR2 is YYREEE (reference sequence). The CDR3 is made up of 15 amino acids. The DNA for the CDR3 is TGTGCCAGCAGCTTGGGGGGTAGCGGGAGCTACGAGCAGTACTTC. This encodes CASSLGGSGSYEQYF.

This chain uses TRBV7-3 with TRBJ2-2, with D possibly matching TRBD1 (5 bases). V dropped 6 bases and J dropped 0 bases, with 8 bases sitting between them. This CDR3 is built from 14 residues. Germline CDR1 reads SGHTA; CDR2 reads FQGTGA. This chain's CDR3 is CASSKTANTGELFF. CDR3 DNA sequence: TGTGCCAGCAGTAAGACAGCGAACACCGGGGAGCTGTTTTTT.